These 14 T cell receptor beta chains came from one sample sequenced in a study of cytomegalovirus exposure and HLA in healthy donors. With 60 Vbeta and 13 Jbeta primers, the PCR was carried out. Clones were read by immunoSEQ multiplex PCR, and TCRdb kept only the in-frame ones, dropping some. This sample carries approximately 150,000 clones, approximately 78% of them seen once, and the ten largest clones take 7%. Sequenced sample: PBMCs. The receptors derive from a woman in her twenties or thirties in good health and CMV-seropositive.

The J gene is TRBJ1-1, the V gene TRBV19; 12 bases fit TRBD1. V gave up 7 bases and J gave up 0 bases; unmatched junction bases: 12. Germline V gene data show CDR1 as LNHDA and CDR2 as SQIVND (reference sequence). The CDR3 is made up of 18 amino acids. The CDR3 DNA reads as TGTGCCAGTAAGAGCGGGACAGGGGGCGGTCGCATGAACACTGAAGCTTTCTTT. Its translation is CASKSGTGGGRMNTEAFF. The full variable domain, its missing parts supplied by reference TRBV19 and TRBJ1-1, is DGGITQSPKYLFRKEGQNVTLSCEQNLNHDAMYWYRQDPGQGLRLIYYSQIVNDFQKGDIAEGYSVSREKKESFPLTVTSAQKNPTAFYLCASKSGTGGGRMNTEAFFGQGTRLTVV.

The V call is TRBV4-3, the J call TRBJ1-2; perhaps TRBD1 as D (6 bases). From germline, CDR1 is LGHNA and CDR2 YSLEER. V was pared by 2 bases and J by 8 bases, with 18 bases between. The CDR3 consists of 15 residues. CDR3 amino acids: CASSQQQGLFAGYTF. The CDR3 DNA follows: TGCGCCAGCAGCCAACAACAGGGTCTCTTCGCAGGCTACACCTTC.

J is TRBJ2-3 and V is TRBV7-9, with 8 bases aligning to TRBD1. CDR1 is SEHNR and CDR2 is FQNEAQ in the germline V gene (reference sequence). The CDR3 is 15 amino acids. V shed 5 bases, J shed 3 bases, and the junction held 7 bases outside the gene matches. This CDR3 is CASSVPQGETDTQYF. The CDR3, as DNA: TGTGCCAGCAGCGTCCCACAGGGGGAAACAGATACGCAGTATTTT.

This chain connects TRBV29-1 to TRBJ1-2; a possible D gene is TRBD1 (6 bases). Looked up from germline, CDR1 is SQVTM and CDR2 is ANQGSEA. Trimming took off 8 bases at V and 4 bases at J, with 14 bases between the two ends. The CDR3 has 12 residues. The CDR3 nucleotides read TGCAGCATTACAGGGAGGGCCTATGGCTACACCTTC. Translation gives CSITGRAYGYTF.

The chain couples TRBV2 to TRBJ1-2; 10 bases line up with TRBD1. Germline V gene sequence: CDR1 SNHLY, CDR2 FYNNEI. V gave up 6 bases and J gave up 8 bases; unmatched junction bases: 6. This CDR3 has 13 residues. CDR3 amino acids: CASRRQGATGYTF. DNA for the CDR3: TGTGCCAGCAGGAGACAGGGGGCGACAGGCTACACCTTC.

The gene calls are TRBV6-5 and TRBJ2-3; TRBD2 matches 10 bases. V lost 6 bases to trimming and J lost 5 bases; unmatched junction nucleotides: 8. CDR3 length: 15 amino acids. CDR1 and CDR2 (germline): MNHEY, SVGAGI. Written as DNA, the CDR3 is TGTGCCAGCAGGGGAAGCGGGGGGGCCAGAGATACGCAGTATTTT. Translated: CASRGSGGARDTQYF.

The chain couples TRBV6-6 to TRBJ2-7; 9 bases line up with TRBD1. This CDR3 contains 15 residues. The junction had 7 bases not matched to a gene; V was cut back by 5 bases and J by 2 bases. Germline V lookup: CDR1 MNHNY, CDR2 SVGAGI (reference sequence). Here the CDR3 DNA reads TGTGCCAGCAGTCTTCCCGGGACAGGGCCCTACGAGCAGTACTTC. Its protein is CASSLPGTGPYEQYF.

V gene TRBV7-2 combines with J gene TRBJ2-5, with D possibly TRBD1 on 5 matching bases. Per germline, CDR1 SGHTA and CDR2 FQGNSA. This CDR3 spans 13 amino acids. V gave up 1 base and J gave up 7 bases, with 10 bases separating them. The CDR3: CASSLEGAGTQYF. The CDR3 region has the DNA TGTGCCAGCAGCTTAGAAGGGGCAGGGACCCAGTACTTC. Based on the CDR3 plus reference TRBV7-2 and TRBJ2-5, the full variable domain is GAGVSQSPSNKVTEKGKDVELRCDPISGHTALYWYRQSLGQGLEFLIYFQGNSAPDKSGLPSDRFSAERTGGSVSTLTIQRTQQEDSAVYLCASSLEGAGTQYFGPGTRLLVL.

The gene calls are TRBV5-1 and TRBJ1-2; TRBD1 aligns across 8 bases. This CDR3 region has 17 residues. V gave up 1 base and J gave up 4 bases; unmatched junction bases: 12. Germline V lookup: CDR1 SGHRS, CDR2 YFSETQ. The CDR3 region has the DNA TGCGCCAGCAGCTTGATGGGGACAGGACCTCGTGGCTATGGCTACACCTTC. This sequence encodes CASSLMGTGPRGYGYTF.

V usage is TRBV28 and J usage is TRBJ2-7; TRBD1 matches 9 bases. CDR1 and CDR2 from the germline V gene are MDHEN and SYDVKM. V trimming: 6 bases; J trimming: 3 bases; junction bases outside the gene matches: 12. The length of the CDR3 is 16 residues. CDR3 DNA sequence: TGTGCCAGCAGACCTCACGGGACAGGGTGGAACTACGAGCAGTACTTC. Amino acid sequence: CASRPHGTGWNYEQYF.

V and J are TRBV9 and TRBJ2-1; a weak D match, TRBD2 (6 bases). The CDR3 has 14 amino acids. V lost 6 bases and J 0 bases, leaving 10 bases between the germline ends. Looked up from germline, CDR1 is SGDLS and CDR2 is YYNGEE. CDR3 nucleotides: TGTGCCAGCACTCTGGGGGGCTCCTACAATGAGCAGTTCTTC. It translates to CASTLGGSYNEQFF.

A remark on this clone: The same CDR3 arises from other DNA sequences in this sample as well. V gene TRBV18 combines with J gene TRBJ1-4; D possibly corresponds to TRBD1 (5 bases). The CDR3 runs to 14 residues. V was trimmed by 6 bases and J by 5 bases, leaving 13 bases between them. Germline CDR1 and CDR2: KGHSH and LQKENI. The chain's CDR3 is CASSAGGSNEKLFF. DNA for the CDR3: TGTGCCAGCTCCGCGGGGGGGTCGAATGAAAAACTGTTTTTT.

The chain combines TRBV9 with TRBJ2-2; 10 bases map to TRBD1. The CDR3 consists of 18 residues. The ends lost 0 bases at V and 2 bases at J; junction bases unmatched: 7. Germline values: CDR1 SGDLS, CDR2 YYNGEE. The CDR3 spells CASSVGPGTGANTGELFF. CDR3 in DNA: TGTGCCAGCAGCGTAGGGCCTGGGACAGGGGCCAACACCGGGGAGCTGTTTTTT.

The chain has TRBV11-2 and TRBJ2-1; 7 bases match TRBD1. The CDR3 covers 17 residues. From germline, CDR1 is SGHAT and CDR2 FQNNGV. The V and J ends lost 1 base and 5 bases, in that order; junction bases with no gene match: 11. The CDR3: CASSLVWVVGGHNEQFF. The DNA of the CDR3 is TGTGCCAGCAGCTTAGTGTGGGTGGTAGGGGGCCACAATGAGCAGTTCTTC.